This T cell receptor beta chain was documented in a study of blood T cell repertoires in COVID-19. Study summary: The study drew acute and convalescent COVID-19 samples from the United States, Italy and Spain. PBMCs, B-cell-depleted T cells, or T cells were the source of the cDNA or gDNA that made up the material.

Original analysis: Amplification from reference gene primers served as the basis for estimated nucleated cell counts. The repertoire was sequenced with immunoSEQ multiplex PCR; TCRdb's copy has only in-frame clones and lacks some. V and J calls and clone size are copied from that table; D and trimming were computed from the DNA. The sample shows 100,000 to 150,000 clones, around four fifths of them seen only once. The receptor's source is a man aged 60-69 years with acute or convalescent COVID-19. Sequenced sample: peripheral blood.

CDR3 DNA sequence: TGTGCCAGCAGTGAGACCGGGGTCCAAGAGACCCAGTACTTC. Protein product: CASSETGVQETQYF. This rearrangement joins TRBV25-1 to TRBJ2-5, with a weak D call TRBD2 (5 bases). Germline CDR1 is MGHDK and CDR2 is SYGVNS. The germline V and J ends were trimmed by 3 bases and 1 base, with 9 bases remaining between them. CDR3 length: 14 amino acids. The complete variable domain, with remaining parts taken from reference TRBV25-1 and TRBJ2-5, reads EADIYQTPRYLVIGTGKKITLECSQTMGHDKMYWYQQDPGMELHLIHYSYGVNSTEKGDLSSESTVSRIRTEHFPLTLESARPSHTSQYLCASSETGVQETQYFGPGTRLLVL.